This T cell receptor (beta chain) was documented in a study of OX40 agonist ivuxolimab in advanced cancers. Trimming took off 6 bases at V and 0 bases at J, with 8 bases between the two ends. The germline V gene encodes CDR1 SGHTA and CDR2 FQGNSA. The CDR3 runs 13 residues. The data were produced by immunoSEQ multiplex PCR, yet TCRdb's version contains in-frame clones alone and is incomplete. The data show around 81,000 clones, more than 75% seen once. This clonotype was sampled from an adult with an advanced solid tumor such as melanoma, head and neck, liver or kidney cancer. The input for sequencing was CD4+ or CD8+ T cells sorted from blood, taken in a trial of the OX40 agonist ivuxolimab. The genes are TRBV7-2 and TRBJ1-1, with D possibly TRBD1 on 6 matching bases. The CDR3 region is CASSRTVNTEAFF. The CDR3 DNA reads TGTGCCAGCAGTCGGACAGTGAACACTGAAGCTTTCTTT. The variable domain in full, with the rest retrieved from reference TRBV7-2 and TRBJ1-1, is GAGVSQSPSNKVTEKGKDVELRCDPISGHTALYWYRQSLGQGLEFLIYFQGNSAPDKSGLPSDRFSAERTGGSVSTLTIQRTQQEDSAVYLCASSRTVNTEAFFGQGTRLTVV.